A selection of T cell receptor beta chains follows, all from one sample in a study of T cells in Graves' hyperthyroidism and ophthalmopathy. TCRdb used MiXCR to reprocess the multiplex PCR reads, holding one entry per CDR3 protein. The sample lists some 350,000 distinct CDR3 sequences, 13% to 15% seen once, with roughly a fifth in the top ten. The specimen was blood. These receptors originate from a woman aged 55 to 70 with Graves' ophthalmopathy. CDR3s include the opening cysteine and the closing phenylalanine or tryptophan. Each record gives: clone size, CDR3 length, J gene, D gene, V gene, CDR3 DNA, CDR3 protein. A D gene is named only where the DNA matches it firmly. Rows may omit the clone size; those that give it use once, few, many or a size class.

many	13	TRBJ1-5	NA	TRBV30	TGTGCCTGGTCTGCAAATAGCAATCAGCCCCAGCATTTT	CAWSANSNQPQHF
many	14	TRBJ2-1	TRBD1	TRBV28	TGTGCCAGCAGTCACGACAGGGTCAGGGATGAGCAGTTCTTC	CASSHDRVRDEQFF
many	13	TRBJ2-7	TRBD1	TRBV28	TGTGCCAGCAGCGACAGGGTCTCCTACGAGCAGTACTTC	CASSDRVSYEQYF
many	17	TRBJ2-1	TRBD1	TRBV28	TGTGCCAGCAGAACTCGGACAGGGGGCGAATCCTACAATGAGCAGTTCTTC	CASRTRTGGESYNEQFF
NA	15	TRBJ2-7	NA	TRBV5-1	TGCGCCAGCAGCTTTATAGCGGAGAGCTCCTACGAGCAGTACTTC	CASSFIAESSYEQYF
many	15	TRBJ2-1	TRBD1	TRBV7-9	TGTGCCAGCGAATCCGGGACAGGTTCCTCTACGGAGCAGTTCTTC	CASESGTGSSTEQFF
many	13	TRBJ1-1	NA	TRBV28	TGTGCCAGCAGTTTGCCGAACAGGGCGACGGCTTTCTTT	CASSLPNRATAFF
many	16	TRBJ2-3	TRBD1	TRBV3-1	TGTGCCAGCAGCTACCTCGGACAGGGGGCTTCAGATACGCAGTATTTT	CASSYLGQGASDTQYF
few	16	TRBJ2-5	TRBD2	TRBV4-1	TGCGCCAGCAGCCGAACCGAACTAGCGATCCAAGAGACCCAGTACTTC	CASSRTELAIQETQYF
few	13	TRBJ1-1	NA	TRBV18	TGTGCCAGCTCACCACGGGACATTCATGAAGCTTTCTTT	CASSPRDIHEAFF
NA	16	TRBJ2-1	NA	TRBV19	TGTGCCAGTAGGGAAGGAGGCCCCAGCTCCTACAATGAGCAGTTCTTC	CASREGGPSSYNEQFF
many	15	TRBJ2-5	TRBD2	TRBV7-9	TGTGCCAGCAGCTCACCTAGCGGGAGGGGAGAGACCCAGTACTTC	CASSSPSGRGETQYF
many	14	TRBJ2-5	NA	TRBV19	TGTGCCACTTCGCCCCAGGGGAACCAAGAGACCCAGTACTTC	CATSPQGNQETQYF
many	14	TRBJ1-1	NA	TRBV7-3	TGTGCCAGCAGCTCGGGGGGGGTGAACACTGAAGCTTTCTTT	CASSSGGVNTEAFF
many	18	TRBJ1-5	NA	TRBV20-1	TGCAGTGCTAGAAAAACTTTCAGGGGACGCGATAGCAATCAGCCCCAGCATTTT	CSARKTFRGRDSNQPQHF
many	14	TRBJ1-2	NA	TRBV2	TGTGCCAGCAGTGAGGAGGGCAGGGCGGGCGGCTACACCTTC	CASSEEGRAGGYTF
few	14	TRBJ2-3	NA	TRBV9	TGTGCCAGCAGCGTAGCGGAGGGGGTTGATACGCAGTATTTT	CASSVAEGVDTQYF
few	14	TRBJ1-5	NA	TRBV20-1	TGCAGTGCTAGAGATGGAATTAGCAATCAGCCCCAGCATTTT	CSARDGISNQPQHF
few	14	TRBJ2-1	NA	TRBV7-6	TGTGCCAGCGGCTTGAGCAGCTCCTACAATGAGCAGTTCTTC	CASGLSSSYNEQFF
few	16	TRBJ2-7	TRBD2	TRBV20-1	TGCAGTGCCAAAAGCCCCTCTAGCGGGAGCTACTACGAGCAGTACTTC	CSAKSPSSGSYYEQYF
many	13	TRBJ2-7	TRBD1	TRBV28	TGTGCCAGCCGGGACAGGGAATTTTACGAGCAGTACTTC	CASRDREFYEQYF
NA	15	TRBJ2-1	TRBD2	TRBV19	TGTGCCAGTAGTATGACTAGGCGGGAGTACAATGAGCAGTTCTTC	CASSMTRREYNEQFF
few	14	TRBJ2-1	TRBD1	TRBV4-1	TGCGCCAGCAGCGCCGCGGACAGGAACAATGAGCAGTTCTTC	CASSAADRNNEQFF
many	14	TRBJ2-3	TRBD2	TRBV6-1	TGTGCCAGCAGACTAGCGGGAGTGTCGAATACGCAGTATTTT	CASRLAGVSNTQYF
NA	16	TRBJ2-7	TRBD1	TRBV4-1	TGCGCCAGCAGCCAGACTTCACGGACAGGCACCTACGAGCAGTACTTC	CASSQTSRTGTYEQYF
NA	13	TRBJ2-1	NA	TRBV10-3	TGTGCCATCGGGCCTGGGGTCACAGCGATGCAGTTCTTC	CAIGPGVTAMQFF
many	12	TRBJ1-2	NA	TRBV11-2	TGTGCCAGCAGCCGCCGGACGGGAGGCTACACCTTC	CASSRRTGGYTF
NA	17	TRBJ1-4	NA	TRBV7-9	TGTGCCAGCAGCTCCAGGGGTACGGCTGCAACTAATGAAAAACTGTTTTTT	CASSSRGTAATNEKLFF
many	16	TRBJ2-4	NA	TRBV28	TGTGCCAGCAGTTTCCCGGGTAGCGGAATCAAAAACATTCAGTACTTC	CASSFPGSGIKNIQYF
NA	15	TRBJ2-7	TRBD1	TRBV6-5	TGTGCCAGCAGTTCTCGGACAGGGAAGGAGAACGAGCAGTACTTC	CASSSRTGKENEQYF
many	16	TRBJ2-1	TRBD2	TRBV5-1	TGCGCCAGCAGCTTGGGTTCGGGAGGGCCTTACAATGAGCAGTTCTTC	CASSLGSGGPYNEQFF
few	14	TRBJ2-7	TRBD1	TRBV7-9	TGTGCCAGCAGCACCCAGGACAGGTCGGAAGAGCAGTACTTC	CASSTQDRSEEQYF
many	16	TRBJ2-1	NA	TRBV28	TGTGCCATCGAGGGCACCAGGGGCTACTCCTACAATGAGCAGTTCTTC	CAIEGTRGYSYNEQFF
many	14	TRBJ1-6	TRBD1	TRBV18	TGTGCCAGCTCACTCGACAGGGTACTTTCACCCCTCCACTTT	CASSLDRVLSPLHF
many	16	TRBJ2-7	TRBD1	TRBV11-2	TGTGCCAGCAGCTTGTCCGGGACAGGGGGATTCTACGAGCAGTACTTC	CASSLSGTGGFYEQYF
few	14	TRBJ2-7	NA	TRBV5-1	TGCGCCAGCAGATCCGGGACCGGCGCCTACGAGCAGCACTTC	CASRSGTGAYEQHF
many	14	TRBJ2-1	TRBD1	TRBV20-1	TGCAGTGCAACAAGACAGGGTAGGAACAATGAGCAGTTCTTC	CSATRQGRNNEQFF
NA	13	TRBJ1-1	NA	TRBV6-1	TGTGCCAGCAGCGGCAGGGTCGACACTGAAGCTTTCTTT	CASSGRVDTEAFF
few	15	TRBJ2-5	TRBD2	TRBV7-2	TGTGCCAGCAGCCATCGACTAGCGGGAGTATCCCCCCAGTACTTC	CASSHRLAGVSPQYF